This T cell receptor (beta chain) stems from a study of blood T cell repertoires in COVID-19. The overall study: COVID-19 samples, acute and convalescent, were from the United States, Italy and Spain.

CDR3 length: 12 amino acids. In the original workflow: Reference gene primers were amplified, and this amplification served to estimate nucleated cell counts. Only in-frame clones appear in the TCRdb table, and some are missing; sequencing was by immunoSEQ multiplex PCR. V and J calls and clone size follow that table, whereas D and trimming were derived from the DNA. The sample holds approximately 170,000 clones, roughly 80% seen once. Patients in Seattle were enrolled during active infection, then followed longitudinally. The sequencing input was peripheral blood. The chain links TRBV21-1 to TRBJ1-2. TRBV21-1 is a pseudogene. This clonotype was sampled from a woman aged 70-85 years with COVID-19, enrolled during active disease. The CDR3 DNA reads TGTGCCAGCAGCTCCGGGAACGAGAGCTACACCTTC. This encodes CASSSGNESYTF.